The 4 T cell receptor beta chains presented below share a single source sample, sequenced in a study of neurological immune-mediated disorders (dated by TCRdb to about 2019). Receptor amplification or capture employed 5' RACE. The sequencer listed for this sample is Illumina HiSeq 2500. TCRdb itself trimmed the public reads at Q25 with fastp, ran MiXCR and retained productive beta chains. Every CDR3 protein is listed once, alongside the most common genes and DNA of its rows. Counted in this sample were approximately 100,000 distinct CDR3 sequences; around 3.3% of them appeared once. Roughly 6.4% of the sample lies in the top ten. Sequences were obtained from PBMCs. Every receptor here comes from a woman aged 18-35 years with multiple sclerosis.

This clonotype has at least ten counts. The rearrangement links TRBV20-1 to TRBJ1-5; D is unresolved. The V gene lost 6 bases and the J gene lost 0 bases, with 6 bases spanning the gap. This CDR3 comprises 12 residues. Germline loops: CDR1 DFQATT, CDR2 SNEGSKA (reference sequence). CDR3 sequence (DNA): TGCAGTGCCGCGCCTAGCAATCAGCCCCAGCATTTT. Its translation: CSAAPSNQPQHF.

The chain carries TRBV20-1 and TRBJ2-1; 11 nucleotides match TRBD2. The V segment lost 6 bases and the J segment 2 bases; nucleotides outside the gene matches: 6. Germline V gene data show CDR1 as DFQATT and CDR2 as SNEGSKA (reference sequence). The CDR3 loop spans 15 amino acids. The CDR3 spells CSANGLAGAYNEQFF. CDR3 DNA: TGCAGTGCAAACGGACTAGCGGGTGCCTACAATGAGCAGTTCTTC.

This clonotype was recorded at least ten times. As DNA, the CDR3 is TGTGCCAGCAGCTTAGAGGGGGCGTATGGCTACACCTTC. Its protein product is CASSLEGAYGYTF. V is TRBV7-9 and J is TRBJ1-2, with TRBD1 matching over 7 bases. Germline CDR1 SEHNR, CDR2 FQNEAQ (reference sequence). V lost 1 base and J lost 5; bases outside the gene matches: 1. The CDR3 length is 13 residues.

There are many counts of this clonotype. This sequence joins TRBV7-2 and TRBJ2-7; D call uncertain. Germline CDR1 reads SGHTA; CDR2 reads FQGNSA. The CDR3 is made up of 17 amino acids. V lost 3 bases to trimming and J lost 3 bases, with 21 bases between them. The CDR3 DNA reads TGTGCCAGCAGCTTCGCCGCCCAACATACCTCCGTCTACGAGCAGTACTTC. Translating it yields CASSFAAQHTSVYEQYF.